This section outlines one TCR beta chain sequence together with its context. This entry belongs to a study of OX40 agonist ivuxolimab in advanced cancers. Study-level background: Patients in the trial were receiving intravenous ivuxolimab every 2 weeks, at doses of 0.01 to 10 mg/kg. Of mixed ages from about 20 to 90 and averaging about 56 years, the group was around 78% male.

TCRdb keeps only in-frame clones here, not all; method: immunoSEQ multiplex PCR. The sample lists roughly 65,000 clones; about nine tenths were seen once. Trimming stripped 5 bases from V and 3 bases from J, with 11 bases between. The CDR3 is 14 amino acids. CDR1 and CDR2 from the germline V gene are MNHEY and SMNVEV (reference sequence). This specimen was CD4+ or CD8+ T cells sorted from blood, taken in a trial of the OX40 agonist ivuxolimab. The V gene is TRBV27, the J gene TRBJ2-1; D is possibly TRBD1 (6 bases). The sequence was obtained from an adult with an advanced solid tumor such as melanoma, head and neck, liver or kidney cancer. This CDR3 reads CASSARGNYNEQFF. CDR3 nucleotides: TGTGCCAGCAGTGCGAGGGGGAACTACAATGAGCAGTTCTTC.